Detailed here is one T cell receptor beta chain. The target antigen is unknown. Compared with germline, one end of the junction differs, possibly owing to a read error. This PCR relied on a set of 60 Vbeta primers and 13 Jbeta primers. As originally analysed: Counted up in a later analysis, unique TCR beta chains came to some 75 million, with about 9.9 million shared. Repertoires were generated with immunoSEQ multiplex PCR, while TCRdb's copy carries only in-frame clones and drops some. The D gene and trimming were derived from the DNA, and the V and J assignments and clone size from that table. The sample yields about 120,000 clones, around 80% seen once. CDR1 is SGDLS and CDR2 is YYNGEE in the germline V gene. This CDR3 is 13 amino acids long. The data are from a study of cytomegalovirus exposure and HLA in healthy donors. Study-wide results and caveats: Later analysis indicated greater clonal expansion among HLA-associated TCR beta chains than among equally common other chains. An analysis that came later showed most CMV-associated TCR beta chains appearing HLA-restricted. For TCR beta chains, V- and J-gene trimming was later linked to a missense DCLRE1C variant.

Sequencing input: PBMCs. The source is a woman between 40 and 55 years old in good health and CMV-seropositive. This sequence joins TRBV9 and TRBJ2-7; 11 bases match TRBD1. The CDR3 loop is CASSEGGQGGPVF. The DNA of the CDR3 is TGTGCCAGCAGCGAGGGGGGACAGGGGGGCCCCGTTTTC.